This T cell receptor beta chain was found in a study of T-cell reconstitution after alpha-beta-depleted transplantation in children. General observations from the study: Counts and diversity of T cells one year after transplant came mostly from newly produced T cells. There were some patients whose high TCRbeta diversity at day 60 came from surviving recipient T cells and thymic progenitors.

The library targeted TCRbeta and was prepared with unique molecular identifiers. TCRdb re-analysed the PCR reads in MiXCR, keeping a single row per CDR3 protein. Of 700,000 to 950,000 distinct CDR3 sequences in the sample, roughly 15% were seen once. This clonotype showed up just a few times. What it recognizes is unknown. The junction had 8 bases not matched to a gene; V was cut back by 2 bases and J by 6 bases. CDR3 length: 16 amino acids. In germline, CDR1 is SNHLY, CDR2 FYNNEI. This TCR derives from a male patient between 10 and 17 years old who had a stem cell transplant for acute lymphoblastic leukemia, so the T cells may come from the graft donor. This chain connects TRBV2 to TRBJ2-7, with 12 bases matching TRBD1. This specimen was PBMCs, mostly from graft donor cells, taken 360 days after TCRalphabeta/CD19-depleted stem cell transplant. The CDR3 loop is CASSEPIGTGGGEQYF. The CDR3, as DNA: TGTGCCAGCAGTGAACCAATCGGGACAGGGGGCGGCGAGCAGTACTTC.